These 14 T cell receptor beta chains were sequenced from one sample in a study of T cells in Graves' hyperthyroidism and ophthalmopathy. TCR beta CDR3 regions were amplified from RNA. When the TCR CDR3 underwent first-round RT-PCR, the HTBI primer set was used. TCRdb called the multiplex PCR reads again in MiXCR, with one record for every CDR3 protein. The profile shows 550,000 to 800,000 distinct CDR3 sequences, about 17% of them singletons. Sequencing was done on a sample of blood. All receptors come from a man between 18 and 29 years old with Graves' hyperthyroidism.

The sample holds many counts of this clonotype. The V call is TRBV3-1, the J call TRBJ2-7; D is tentatively TRBD1 or TRBD2 (5 bases each). V gave up 0 bases and J gave up 0 bases, with 9 bases separating them. From germline, CDR1 is LGHDT and CDR2 YNNKEL (reference sequence). The CDR3 loop spans 15 amino acids. As DNA, the CDR3 is TGTGCCAGCAGCCAAGACCCAGGGAGCTCCTACGAGCAGTACTTC. Protein sequence: CASSQDPGSSYEQYF.

This clonotype came up many times. The gene calls are TRBV6-1 and TRBJ2-1; 12 nucleotides agree with TRBD2. This CDR3 is 18 amino acids long. V was pared by 5 bases and J by 2 bases, with 10 bases of the junction left unmatched. Germline-derived CDR1 and CDR2 are MNHNS and SASEGT. The chain's CDR3 is CASSPLAGGVSTYNEQFF. CDR3 sequence (DNA): TGTGCCAGCAGTCCACTAGCGGGAGGAGTATCTACCTACAATGAGCAGTTCTTC.

This clonotype was detected many times. The rearrangement uses TRBV5-1 and TRBJ1-5; 9 bases agree with TRBD1. The CDR3 has 16 amino acids. Trimming at V came to 4 bases and at J to 0 bases, leaving 5 bases not matched to a gene. Germline-derived CDR1 and CDR2 are SGHRS and YFSETQ. CDR3 DNA sequence: TGCGCCAGCAGCCCTGGACAGGGGACTAGCAATCAGCCCCAGCATTTT. Its translation is CASSPGQGTSNQPQHF.

The chain links TRBV7-2 to TRBJ1-4, with 8 bases lining up with TRBD1. Germline CDR1 is SGHTA and CDR2 is FQGNSA. V dropped 5 bases and J dropped 8; count of bases not matched to a gene: 7. CDR3 length equals 14 residues. CDR3 amino acids: CASSPSGGREKLFF. DNA of the CDR3: TGTGCCAGCAGCCCATCAGGGGGCAGGGAAAAACTGTTTTTT.

J is TRBJ2-1 and V is TRBV6-2 or TRBV6-3, with 7 nucleotides matching TRBD2. CDR1 and CDR2 from the germline V gene are MNHEY and SVGEGT. The V segment lost 5 bases and the J segment 9 bases; nucleotides outside the gene matches: 10. This CDR3 has 14 residues. The CDR3 protein is CASSPTTSFSEQFF. CDR3 DNA: TGTGCCAGCAGTCCCACGACTAGCTTTAGTGAGCAGTTCTTC.

The chain carries TRBV7-9 and TRBJ2-7, with 11 bases fitting TRBD2. Trimming removed 1 base from V and 3 bases from J; junction bases left unmatched: 8. Germline loops: CDR1 SEHNR, CDR2 FQNEAQ (reference sequence). The CDR3 sequence is 17 residues long. CDR3 nucleotide sequence: TGTGCCAGCAGCTTAGGAGCCGGGACTAGCGGCCTCTACGAGCAGTACTTC. This codes for CASSLGAGTSGLYEQYF.

The table lists this clonotype with a few counts. The chain combines TRBV20-1 with TRBJ2-7; D is undetermined. V shed 0 bases and J shed 4 bases, with 13 bases lying between them. The CDR3 extends over 14 amino acids. Looked up from germline, CDR1 is DFQATT and CDR2 is SNEGSKA (reference sequence). In DNA, the CDR3 is TGCAGTGCTAGAGATAATTACAGAGCTTACGAGCAGTACTTC. Translated, it gives CSARDNYRAYEQYF.

The chain links TRBV7-9 to TRBJ2-7; no definite D call. The CDR3 runs 15 residues. Germline V gene data show CDR1 as SEHNR and CDR2 as FQNEAQ (reference sequence). V lost 1 base and J lost 0, with 10 bases in between. In nucleotides, the CDR3 is TGTGCCAGCAGCTTAGACCCCCCGAGCTCCTACGAGCAGTACTTC. Translated, it gives CASSLDPPSSYEQYF.

This clonotype was seen ten or more times. The chain uses TRBV24-1 and TRBJ2-1; 7 bases map to TRBD2. V shed 5 bases, J shed 4 bases, and the junction held 7 bases outside the gene matches. The CDR3 runs 15 residues. Germline CDR1 and CDR2: KGHDR and SFDVKD. Here the CDR3 reads CATSGVGEGYNEQFF. DNA for the CDR3: TGTGCCACCAGTGGGGTGGGGGAGGGGTACAATGAGCAGTTCTTC.

This clonotype has only a few counts. The chain joins TRBV4-1 to TRBJ2-1; D is perhaps TRBD1 (5 bases). With 4 bases removed from V and 2 bases from J, the gap between germline ends came to 9 bases. This CDR3 has 14 residues. CDR1 is MGHRA and CDR2 is YSYEKL in the germline V gene. CDR3 sequence reads: CASSRGHTYNEQFF. The CDR3 DNA reads TGCGCCAGCAGCCGGGGCCACACCTACAATGAGCAGTTCTTC.

A few counts support this clonotype. This chain uses TRBV7-8 with TRBJ2-7, with 10 bases lining up with TRBD2. V was pared by 5 bases and J by 6 bases, with 16 bases of the junction left unmatched. CDR3 size: 17 residues. The V gene's germline CDR1 is SGHVS and CDR2 FQNEAQ. The CDR3 DNA sequence: TGTGCCAGCAGCCCCCTAAGGACCGGGACTAGCGTAGGCGAGCAGTACTTC. Translating it yields CASSPLRTGTSVGEQYF.

This clonotype was seen a handful of times. The chain has TRBV20-1 and TRBJ2-5, with D uncertain. This CDR3 region has 16 residues. Germline CDR1 reads DFQATT; CDR2 reads SNEGSKA (reference sequence). V was cut by 3 bases and J by 2 bases, with 19 bases left in between. In nucleotides, the CDR3 is TGCAGTGCTAGGGATCTCGAGGACGGACCTCAAGAGACCCAGTACTTC. It is translated as CSARDLEDGPQETQYF.

This clonotype was detected a few times. The genes are TRBV10-2 and TRBJ1-4, with D possibly TRBD1 on 6 matching bases. This CDR3 has 12 residues. In germline, CDR1 is WSHSY, CDR2 SAAADI. Trimming shortened V by 6 bases and J by 4 bases, and 6 bases separated the two germline ends. DNA for the CDR3: TGCGCCAGCAGGGACAGTAATGAAAAACTGTTTTTT. The encoded protein is CASRDSNEKLFF.

V is TRBV27 and J is TRBJ1-1; D unclear. The ends were cut back, 8 bases at V and 1 base at J, with 14 bases in the middle. The length of the CDR3 is 14 residues. The germline V gene has CDR1 MNHEY and CDR2 SMNVEV (reference sequence). CDR3 sequence: CASLDAGGNTEAFF. The CDR3 coding sequence is TGTGCCAGCCTTGATGCGGGCGGGAACACTGAAGCTTTCTTT.